The clone carrying this T cell receptor beta chain has only one observation. The antigen is unknown. Gene names follow the mouse nomenclature. The DNA ends 1 residue before the CDR3 does, and the rest of the CDR3 is filled in from the germline J gene. Clones were read by immunoSEQ multiplex PCR, and TCRdb kept only the in-frame ones, dropping some. The sample lists roughly 8,200 clones, under 55% occurring once. The data stem from a study of tissue T cells after allogeneic stem cell transplantation. Study-wide points: Alloreactivity or antigen specificity of tissue TCRs was not determined; some clones might be host cells.

Time point of the sample: mouse harvest day 7 after allogeneic transplant. Mouse grafts combined 10^7 T-cell-depleted bone marrow cells with 10^6 splenic CD5+ T cells. Tissues came from B6→BALB/c major-mismatch GVHD mice at day 7 or 14. The CDR3 contains 14 residues. CDR1 is KGHPV, CDR2 FQNQEV, per germline (reference sequence). The V gene end was trimmed by 6 bases and the J gene end by 2 bases; junction bases not matched to a gene: 3. The chain uses TRBV26 and TRBJ2-4; 9 nucleotides match TRBD2. The sequencing input was skin. The origin of this receptor is a female BALB/c mouse given C57BL/6 T cells with graft-versus-host disease after an allogeneic hematopoietic cell transplant. The CDR3 sequence is CASRWTGVQNTLYF. CDR3 DNA (partial): TGTGCCAGCAGATGGACTGGGGTTCAAAACACCTTGTAC.